The sequence of this T cell receptor (beta chain) was determined in a study of blood T cell repertoires in COVID-19. Assay: immunoSEQ multiplex PCR; the TCRdb copy retains only in-frame clones and omits some. This table holds more than 300,000 clones, roughly 85% found once. Losses at the gene ends were 3 bases for V and 4 bases for J; bases not matched to a gene: 4. Germline CDR1 MNHEY, CDR2 SMNVEV (reference sequence). The CDR3 consists of 15 residues. The clonotype was recovered from a woman in her twenties or thirties who had recovered from COVID-19. Source material: PBMCs or T cells enriched from blood (not recorded which). The V and J genes are TRBV27 and TRBJ2-1, with 9 bases lining up with TRBD2. The CDR3 loop is CASSFLAGTYNEQFF. The CDR3, as DNA: TGTGCCAGCAGTTTCCTAGCGGGGACATACAATGAGCAGTTCTTC.